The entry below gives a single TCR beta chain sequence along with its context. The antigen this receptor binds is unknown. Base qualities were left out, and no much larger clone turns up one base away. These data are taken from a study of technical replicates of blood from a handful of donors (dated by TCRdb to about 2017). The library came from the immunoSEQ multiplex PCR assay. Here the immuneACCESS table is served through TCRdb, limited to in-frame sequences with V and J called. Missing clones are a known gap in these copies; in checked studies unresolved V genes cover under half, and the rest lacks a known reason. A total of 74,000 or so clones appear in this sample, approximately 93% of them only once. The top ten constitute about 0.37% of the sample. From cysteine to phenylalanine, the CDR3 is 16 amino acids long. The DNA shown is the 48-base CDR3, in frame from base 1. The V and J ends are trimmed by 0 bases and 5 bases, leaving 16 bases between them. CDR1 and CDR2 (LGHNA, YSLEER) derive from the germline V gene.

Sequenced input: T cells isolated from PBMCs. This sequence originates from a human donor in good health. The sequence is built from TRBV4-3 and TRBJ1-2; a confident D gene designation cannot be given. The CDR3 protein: CASSQEAGRTGYGYTF. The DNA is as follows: TGCGCCAGCAGCCAAGAGGCGGGCCGAACCGGTTATGGCTACACCTTC.